Described below is a single TCR beta chain sequence and its context. Its antigen is unknown. Deletions cut 4 bases from V and 6 bases from J, with 15 bases between. Germline loops: CDR1 SGHAT, CDR2 FQNNGV. This CDR3 is built from 15 residues. This sample was taken from a study of cytomegalovirus exposure and HLA in healthy donors. Turning to the study itself: Samples from HLA-typed donors yielded around 79 million unique TCRs in an early data release.

The PCR used 60 Vbeta and 13 Jbeta primers. The method was immunoSEQ multiplex PCR; TCRdb's version includes in-frame clones alone and lacks a portion of them. The sample includes about 140,000 clones, over 60% of them seen just once. Regarding the study as a whole: The study flagged 150 to 200 TCR beta chains as cytomegalovirus-associated. TCR beta sequences reportedly predicted most subjects' HLA-A and HLA-B alleles accurately.

The chain uses TRBV11-2 and TRBJ2-2; the D is unclear. Specimen: PBMCs. The sequence came from a woman aged 35 to 49 in good health and CMV-seronegative. CDR3 sequence (DNA): TGTGCCAGCAGCTCGACACGAGTTGGGCCCGGGGAGCTGTTTTTT. Translated: CASSSTRVGPGELFF.